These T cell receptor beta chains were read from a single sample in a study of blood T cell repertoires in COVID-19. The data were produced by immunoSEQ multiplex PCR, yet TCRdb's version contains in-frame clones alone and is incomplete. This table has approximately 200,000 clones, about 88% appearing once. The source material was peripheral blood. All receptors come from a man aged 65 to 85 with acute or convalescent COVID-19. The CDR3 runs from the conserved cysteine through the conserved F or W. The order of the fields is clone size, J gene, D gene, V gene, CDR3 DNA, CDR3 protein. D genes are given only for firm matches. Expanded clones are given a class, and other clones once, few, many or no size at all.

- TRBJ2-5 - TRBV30 TGTGCCTGCAAGGGGGTGGAGACCCAGTACTTC CACKGVETQYF
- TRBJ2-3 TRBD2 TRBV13 TGTGCCAGCCGGACTAGCGGGAGAAATACGCAGTATTTT CASRTSGRNTQYF
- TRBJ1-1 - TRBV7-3 TGTGCCAGCAGCTTAACGGGGCCTCACCCGAACACTGAAGCTTTCTTT CASSLTGPHPNTEAFF
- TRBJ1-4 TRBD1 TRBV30 TGTGCCTGGAGTGTAGGGACAGGGGGAAGTGAAAAACTGTTTTTT CAWSVGTGGSEKLFF
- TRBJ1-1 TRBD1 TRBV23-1 TGCGCCAGCACCCACAGGGGGCATTTGACTGAAGCTTTCTTT CASTHRGHLTEAFF
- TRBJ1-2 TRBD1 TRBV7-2 TGTGCCAGCAGCTTCACAGGGGTGTATGGCTACACCTTC CASSFTGVYGYTF
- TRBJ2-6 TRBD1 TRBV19 TGTGCCAGTCTCGACAGGGGTCTCTCTGGGGCCAACGTCCTGACTTTC CASLDRGLSGANVLTF
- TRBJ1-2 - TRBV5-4 TGTGCCAGCAGCCATGTACAGGACAGAGGCTACACCTTC CASSHVQDRGYTF
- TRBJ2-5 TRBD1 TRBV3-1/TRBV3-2 TGTGCCAGCAGCCAAGTGGTGGAGACAGGGGAAGAGACCCAGTACTTC CASSQVVETGEETQYF
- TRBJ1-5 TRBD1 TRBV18 TGTGCCAGCTCACCCGGACAGGGGCAGCCCCAGCATTTT CASSPGQGQPQHF
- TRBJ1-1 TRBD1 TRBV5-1 TGCGCCAGCAGCCAGGGACAGCAGAACACTGAAGCTTTCTTT CASSQGQQNTEAFF
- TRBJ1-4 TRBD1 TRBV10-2 TGCGCCAGCAGTGGGACAGGGGCCCGGTATGAAAAACTGTTTTTT CASSGTGARYEKLFF
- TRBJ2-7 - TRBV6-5 TGTGCCAGCAGTTACTCCCAGGGTGGGAATGCCCACGAGCAGTACTTC CASSYSQGGNAHEQYF
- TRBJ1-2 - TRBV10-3 TGTGCCATCAGTGGGGAGGACTACCTCGGGGGCTACACCTTC CAISGEDYLGGYTF
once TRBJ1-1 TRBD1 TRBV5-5 TGTGCCAGCAGCTTGCTGGGACAGGCTGGCGCTGAAGCTTTCTTT CASSLLGQAGAEAFF
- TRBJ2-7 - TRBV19 TGTGCCAGTAGTCGGGGATACGAGCAGTACTTC CASSRGYEQYF
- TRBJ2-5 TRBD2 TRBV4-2 TGTGCCAGCCAACCGGGAGGCAGCCAAGAGACCCAGTACTTC CASQPGGSQETQYF
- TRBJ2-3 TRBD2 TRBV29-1 TGCAGCGCTCAGAGGCGGGAGGGCTATGATACGCAGTATTTT CSAQRREGYDTQYF
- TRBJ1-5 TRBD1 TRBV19 TGTGCCAGTAGTACGACAGGGGCCGGATTTAATCAGCCCCAGCATTTT CASSTTGAGFNQPQHF
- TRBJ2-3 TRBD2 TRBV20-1 TGCAGGGGACTAGCGGGAGATACGCAGTATTTT CRGLAGDTQYF
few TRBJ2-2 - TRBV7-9 TGTGCCAGCAGCTTTTCCTACACCGGGGAGCTGTTTTTT CASSFSYTGELFF
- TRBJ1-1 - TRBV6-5 TGTGCCAGCAGCAGACCTAACAGCCCGAACACTGAAGCTTTCTTT CASSRPNSPNTEAFF
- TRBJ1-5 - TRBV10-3 TGTGCCATCAGTGGGACAGGCAATCAGCCCCAGCATTTT CAISGTGNQPQHF
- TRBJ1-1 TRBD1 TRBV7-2 TGTGCCAGCAGTCAACAGGGGTTTGGGAAAACTGAAGCTTTCTTT CASSQQGFGKTEAFF
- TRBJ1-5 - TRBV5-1 TGCGCCAGCAGCTTGACAGGGTCGGGGCAGCCCCAGCATTTT CASSLTGSGQPQHF
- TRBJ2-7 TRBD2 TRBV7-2 TGTGCCAGCAGCCTAATAGCGGGAGAGGAATACGAGCAGTACTTC CASSLIAGEEYEQYF